A selection of T cell receptor beta chains follows, all from one sample in a study of T cells in Graves' hyperthyroidism and ophthalmopathy. A single record per CDR3 protein comes from TCRdb applying MiXCR to the multiplex PCR reads. Here the sample spans around 690,000 distinct CDR3 sequences, about 20% being singletons. Sequencing was done on a sample of blood. The receptors come from a man younger than 40 with Graves' ophthalmopathy. CDR3s include the opening cysteine and the closing phenylalanine or tryptophan. Each record gives: D gene, clone size, J gene, V gene, CDR3 protein, CDR3 DNA. The D gene is left open where the match is weak. The size field is filled for only some rows; it gives once, few, many or a size class.

TRBD2,few,TRBJ2-1,TRBV30,CAWIAGTSGRAIYNEQFF,TGTGCCTGGATCGCTGGGACTAGCGGGAGGGCCATCTACAATGAGCAGTTCTTC
-,many,TRBJ2-3,TRBV7-2,CASSFGRGPTDTQYF,TGTGCCAGCAGCTTCGGGCGGGGCCCCACAGATACGCAGTATTTT
TRBD1,few,TRBJ2-7,TRBV7-3,CASSSGQGETYEQYF,TGTGCCAGCAGCTCAGGACAGGGGGAGACCTACGAGCAGTACTTC
TRBD1,-,TRBJ1-2,TRBV6-1,CASTISGQGNGGYTF,TGTGCCAGCACCATATCAGGACAGGGCAATGGTGGCTACACCTTC
-,-,TRBJ1-6,TRBV28,CASSPGTGNSPLHF,TGTGCCAGCAGCCCCGGGACGGGGAATTCACCCCTCCACTTT
-,-,TRBJ1-1,TRBV24-1,CATSDFLGTEAFF,TGTGCCACCAGTGATTTTTTGGGCACTGAAGCTTTCTTT
-,many,TRBJ1-2,TRBV3-1,CASSQGRVAGYTF,TGTGCCAGCAGCCAGGGCAGGGTGGCCGGCTACACCTTC
TRBD2,-,TRBJ2-1,TRBV7-3,CASSLHAGGIREQFF,TGTGCCAGCAGCTTACATGCGGGAGGCATACGGGAGCAGTTCTTC
TRBD1,few,TRBJ1-2,TRBV30,CAWTGTGARNYGYTF,TGTGCCTGGACCGGGACAGGGGCTCGAAACTATGGCTACACCTTC
-,-,TRBJ2-7,TRBV10-3,CAISNPGQSSYEQYF,TGTGCCATCAGTAACCCGGGACAAAGCTCCTACGAGCAGTACTTC
TRBD1,-,TRBJ1-1,TRBV4-1,CASSQGTGDTEAFF,TGCGCCAGCAGCCAAGGGACAGGGGACACTGAAGCTTTCTTT
TRBD2,-,TRBJ2-2,TRBV7-9,CASSLDRSGGFSGELFF,TGTGCCAGCAGCTTAGACCGAAGCGGGGGATTTTCCGGGGAGCTGTTTTTT
-,many,TRBJ2-7,TRBV11-2,CASSSPRVSYEQYF,TGTGCCAGCAGCTCACCGAGGGTCTCCTACGAGCAGTACTTC
TRBD2,few,TRBJ2-7,TRBV19,CASRSSGRYEQYF,TGTGCCAGTAGGTCTAGCGGGAGATACGAGCAGTACTTC
-,-,TRBJ2-1,TRBV19,CASSIGAGGEQFF,TGTGCCAGTAGTATCGGAGCGGGTGGGGAGCAGTTCTTC
TRBD1,few,TRBJ2-5,TRBV12-3/TRBV12-4,CASSHPGQGGETQYF,TGTGCCAGCAGCCATCCGGGACAGGGAGGAGAGACCCAGTACTTC
-,-,TRBJ2-1,TRBV18,CASSPYEGGSYNEQFF,TGTGCCAGCTCTCCTTATGAAGGCGGCTCCTACAATGAGCAGTTCTTC
-,many,TRBJ2-7,TRBV12-3/TRBV12-4,CASRILGERQYEQYF,TGTGCCAGCAGGATTTTGGGGGAGCGTCAATACGAGCAGTACTTC
TRBD2,-,TRBJ2-7,TRBV6-5,CASSYSGQGGSSYEQYF,TGTGCCAGCAGTTACTCCGGCCAGGGCGGGAGTTCCTACGAGCAGTACTTC
TRBD2,many,TRBJ2-1,TRBV4-3,CASSQEFGRRTYEQFF,TGCGCCAGCAGCCAAGAATTCGGGAGGAGAACGTATGAGCAGTTCTTC
-,few,TRBJ2-3,TRBV6-1,CASSRDNGGTDTQYF,TGTGCCAGCAGTAGGGACAACGGAGGCACAGATACGCAGTATTTT
TRBD1,-,TRBJ1-2,TRBV3-1,CASSQLGGSMGYTF,TGTGCCAGCAGCCAACTAGGGGGCTCTATGGGCTACACCTTC
-,many,TRBJ2-5,TRBV2,CASSEGGHPPEETQYF,TGTGCCAGCAGTGAAGGGGGGCACCCGCCGGAGGAGACCCAGTACTTC
TRBD2,once,TRBJ2-1,TRBV19,CASSSRSGTSGRNEQFF,TGTGCCAGTAGTTCTAGAAGCGGGACTAGCGGGAGGAATGAGCAGTTCTTC
-,few,TRBJ2-7,TRBV18,CASSPGPGHEQYF,TGTGCCAGCTCACCCGGGCCGGGCCACGAGCAGTACTTC
-,many,TRBJ2-5,TRBV6-2/TRBV6-3,CASSYWGRETQYF,TGTGCCAGCAGTTACTGGGGTCGAGAGACCCAGTACTTC
-,many,TRBJ1-2,TRBV30,CAWSEGEGYGYTF,TGTGCCTGGAGTGAAGGAGAGGGGTATGGCTACACCTTC
TRBD2,-,TRBJ2-1,TRBV10-3,CATSTSDEQFF,TGTGCCACCTCGACTAGCGATGAGCAGTTCTTC
TRBD2,many,TRBJ2-1,TRBV5-1,CASSLASGSFSYNEQFF,TGCGCCAGCAGCTTGGCAAGCGGGAGTTTCTCCTACAATGAGCAGTTCTTC
-,many,TRBJ1-4,TRBV12-3/TRBV12-4,CASSFKVLGATNEKLFF,TGTGCCAGCAGTTTTAAGGTCCTAGGTGCAACTAATGAAAAACTGTTTTTT